This T cell receptor (beta chain) was sequenced in a study of blood T cells in healthy people across ages. It was with a sample-barcoded 5' primer and a J-beta primer mix that a second PCR of about 6 to 12 cycles was run. A single record per CDR3 protein comes from TCRdb applying MiXCR to the 5' RACE reads. The repertoire holds about 800,000 distinct CDR3 sequences, with approximately 25% as singletons. RNA extraction gave at least 5.5 micrograms of total RNA per sample. CDR3 length equals 12 residues. The V and J ends lost 6 bases and 7 bases respectively, with 12 bases between them. The germline V gene has CDR1 MDHEN and CDR2 SYDVKM. This clonotype turned up a few times. These sequences were also reported in another study, on T cells of mothers and their children. That paper states: Sample barcodes and 2-4 random nucleotides were added by the M1S primer of the second PCR. There were over 9.5 million TCR beta CDR3 reads from each mother and a few million from each child.

The V gene is TRBV28, the J gene TRBJ1-1; D is unresolved. The clonotype originates from a boy between 5 and 17 years old in good health. Sequences were obtained from blood. DNA of the CDR3: TGTGCCAGCAGCGTAGAGGGCATTGAAGCTTTCTTT. Translated, it gives CASSVEGIEAFF.